These 23 T cell receptor beta chains were all obtained from the same sample, sequenced in a study of identical twins. TCRdb independently ran MiXCR on the 5' RACE reads; one entry per CDR3 protein. The sample includes about 890,000 distinct CDR3 sequences, approximately 13% of them seen just once. The sample also formed part of further work on yellow fever vaccine responses in identical twins.

What was sequenced was PBMCs. The receptors stem from a woman between 18 and 29 years old in good health.

The chain couples TRBV7-6 to TRBJ2-2; D could derive from TRBD1 or TRBD2 (6 bases each). This CDR3 spans 16 amino acids. V lost 4 bases, J lost 4 bases, and 16 bases lay in between. Per the germline V gene, CDR1 is SGHVS and CDR2 is FNYEAQ. CDR3: CASSSGGGTITGELFF. CDR3 sequence (DNA): TGTGCCAGCAGCTCCGGGGGCGGAACTATCACCGGGGAGCTGTTTTTT.

This clonotype was counted between two and nine times. J is TRBJ2-7 and V is TRBV7-9; TRBD2 agrees at 14 bases. CDR1 is SEHNR and CDR2 is FQNEAQ in the germline V gene (reference sequence). This CDR3 contains 16 residues. After removal of 4 bases from V and 6 bases from J, the junction contained 8 bases not matched to a gene. The CDR3 reads CASSSSRTSGRIEQYF. The CDR3 DNA sequence: TGTGCCAGCAGCTCCTCCCGGACTAGCGGGAGGATCGAGCAGTACTTC.

This clonotype was detected only a few times. The chain employs TRBV5-1 and TRBJ2-5; TRBD2 aligns across 10 bases. V was clipped by 4 bases and J by 3 bases; unmatched bases: 9. The CDR3 loop spans 16 amino acids. The germline CDR1 and CDR2 sequences are SGHRS and YFSETQ. The CDR3 DNA is TGCGCCAGCAGCAGGACTAGCGGACCTTTCAAAGAGACCCAGTACTTC. Translating gives CASSRTSGPFKETQYF.

The V call is TRBV7-9, the J call TRBJ1-2; 7 bases align to TRBD1. The J segment lost 3 bases and the V segment lost 0 bases, leaving 4 bases of the junction unmatched. CDR3 length equals 15 residues. The germline gives CDR1 SEHNR, CDR2 FQNEAQ (reference sequence). The CDR3 bases are TGTGCCAGCAGCTTAGCCCAGGGGGTGGACTATGGCTACACCTTC. It encodes CASSLAQGVDYGYTF.

This clonotype came up a few times. This chain joins TRBV10-2 and TRBJ1-6; a weak D match, TRBD1 (5 bases). Germline CDR1 reads WSHSY; CDR2 reads SAAADI. The CDR3 extends over 17 amino acids. The V end was cut by 0 bases, the J end by 10 bases, with 19 bases between. CDR3 coding DNA: TGCGCCAGCAGTGAGTCTTCTAGGGGACCCCCCGGGTCACCCCTCCACTTT. Protein sequence: CASSESSRGPPGSPLHF.

This clonotype was observed a few times. V and J are TRBV2 and TRBJ2-5; possible D gene TRBD1, 7 bases. CDR1 is SNHLY, CDR2 FYNNEI, per germline. The CDR3 consists of 12 residues. Trimming left V 8 bases short and J 6 bases short, with 13 bases between. In DNA form, the CDR3 reads TGTGCCAGCGGAGGGGACAGTCAGACCCAGTACTTC. It is translated as CASGGDSQTQYF. The variable domain in full, completed from reference TRBV2 and TRBJ2-5, reads EPEVTQTPSHQVTQMGQEVILRCVPISNHLYFYWYRQILGQKVEFLVSFYNNEISEKSEIFDDQFSVERPDGSNFTLKIRSTKLEDSAMYFCASGGDSQTQYFGPGTRLLVL.

Here the CDR3 reads CASSVGSTVSYEQYF. The CDR3 coding sequence is TGTGCCAGCAGCGTAGGGTCGACAGTATCCTACGAGCAGTACTTC. The V gene is TRBV9, the J gene TRBJ2-7; D possibly corresponds to TRBD1 (5 bases). Germline-derived CDR1 and CDR2 are SGDLS and YYNGEE. There are 15 residues in the CDR3. Trimming removed 0 bases at V and 1 base at J, with 11 bases between. The variable domain in full, with the rest retrieved from reference TRBV9 and TRBJ2-7, is DSGVTQTPKHLITATGQRVTLRCSPRSGDLSVYWYQQSLDQGLQFLIQYYNGEERAKGNILERFSAQQFPDLHSELNLSSLELGDSALYFCASSVGSTVSYEQYFGPGTRLTVT.

This clonotype has a handful of counts. The rearrangement joins TRBV28 to TRBJ1-6, with 8 bases identical to TRBD1. Germline trimming cut 5 bases from V and 4 bases from J; bases unmatched to any gene: 10. CDR1 is MDHEN and CDR2 is SYDVKM in the germline V gene. The CDR3 consists of 17 residues. The CDR3, as DNA: TGTGCCAGCAGTCCAGGGGGCAGGAGAAATTATAATTCACCCCTCCACTTT. Encoded protein: CASSPGGRRNYNSPLHF.

The chain joins TRBV7-9 to TRBJ2-1; 8 bases fit TRBD2. The V gene's germline CDR1 is SEHNR and CDR2 FQNEAQ (reference sequence). V shed 1 base and J 8 bases; nucleotides not matched to a gene: 7. The CDR3 has 15 residues. The CDR3 sequence is CASSLDGGAIYEQFF. CDR3 nucleotide sequence: TGTGCCAGCAGCTTAGACGGGGGGGCGATCTATGAGCAGTTCTTC.

This clonotype occurred many times. V gene TRBV5-1 combines with J gene TRBJ1-1; the D gene is possibly TRBD1 (5 bases). The CDR3 has 15 residues. With 1 base removed from V and 6 bases from J, the gap between germline ends came to 16 bases. CDR1 and CDR2 (germline): SGHRS, YFSETQ. The CDR3 DNA sequence: TGCGCCAGCAGCTTGAAGGGACCCGGACGGGCTGAAGCTTTCTTT. Its protein product is CASSLKGPGRAEAFF.

The chain recombines TRBV29-1 with TRBJ2-5; 9 bases are shared with TRBD2. CDR1 is SQVTM and CDR2 is ANQGSEA in the germline V gene. This CDR3 has 15 residues. The V segment lost 4 bases and the J segment 1 base; nucleotides outside the gene matches: 7. Here the CDR3 DNA reads TGCAGCGTTGGGGCTAGCGGGGCCTCCCAAGAGACCCAGTACTTC. Its protein product is CSVGASGASQETQYF.

This clonotype occurred a few times. This chain joins TRBV27 and TRBJ2-1, with 8 bases fitting TRBD1. Trimming at V came to 7 bases and at J to 3 bases, leaving 5 bases not matched to a gene. CDR1 MNHEY and CDR2 SMNVEV come from the germline V gene (reference sequence). This CDR3 is 14 amino acids long. Written as DNA, the CDR3 is TGTGCCAGCATCCTCGGGACAGGCTACAATGAGCAGTTCTTC. Its protein product is CASILGTGYNEQFF.

This clonotype was observed a few times. The CDR3 sequence is CASSRQGVSYEQYV. The CDR3 region has the DNA TGTGCCAGCAGCCGACAGGGGGTCTCCTACGAGCAGTACGTC. This rearrangement joins TRBV6-1 to TRBJ2-7; 9 nucleotides agree with TRBD1. The germline V gene encodes CDR1 MNHNS and CDR2 SASEGT. The length of the CDR3 is 14 residues. V lost 6 bases, J lost 0 bases, and 3 bases stayed unmatched.

This clonotype was observed a few times. The chain recombines TRBV14 with TRBJ2-2; possible D gene TRBD1, 5 bases. The CDR3 has 13 residues. The V and J ends lost 4 bases and 6 bases respectively, with 9 bases between them. Germline V gene data show CDR1 as SGHDN and CDR2 as FVKESK. Written as DNA, the CDR3 is TGTGCCAGCAGCCGACAGAGGTCCGGGGAGCTGTTTTTT. It specifies CASSRQRSGELFF. The variable domain in full, completed from reference TRBV14 and TRBJ2-2, reads EAGVTQFPSHSVIEKGQTVTLRCDPISGHDNLYWYRRVMGKEIKFLLHFVKESKQDESGMPNNRFLAERTGGTYSTLKVQPAELEDSGVYFCASSRQRSGELFFGEGSRLTVL.

V and J are TRBV5-1 and TRBJ2-3, with D tentatively TRBD2 (6 bases). CDR1 is SGHRS and CDR2 is YFSETQ in the germline V gene. This CDR3 is built from 18 residues. Trimming removed 1 base from V and 3 bases from J, with 21 bases in between. This CDR3 reads CASSLSLKYSRGTDTQYF. In nucleotides, the CDR3 is TGCGCCAGCAGCTTGTCCCTAAAATACTCCCGGGGGACAGATACGCAGTATTTT.

This clonotype was picked up many times. The chain carries TRBV29-1 and TRBJ2-1, with D tentatively TRBD2 (5 bases). The CDR3 has 14 residues. The V end was cut by 5 bases, the J end by 5 bases, with 16 bases between. The germline V gene has CDR1 SQVTM and CDR2 ANQGSEA. The CDR3 spells CSVSWSSSHNEQFF. The CDR3 region has the DNA TGCAGCGTTTCATGGTCTAGCAGCCACAATGAGCAGTTCTTC.

This chain links TRBV5-1 with TRBJ2-1, with D maybe TRBD2 (6 bases). The CDR3 totals 16 residues. V lost 0 bases and J 8 bases, leaving 18 bases between the germline ends. Germline V gives CDR1 SGHRS, CDR2 YFSETQ. CDR3 amino acids: CASSLGAMTSYYEQFF. DNA for the CDR3: TGCGCCAGCAGCTTGGGGGCGATGACTAGTTACTATGAGCAGTTCTTC.

The rearrangement joins TRBV20-1 to TRBJ2-5, with TRBD1 as a possible D gene (5 bases). Trimming pared 6 bases from V and 2 bases from J, leaving 16 bases between. The CDR3 loop spans 14 amino acids. Germline lookup yields CDR1 DFQATT and CDR2 SNEGSKA (reference sequence). CDR3 loop: CSALRVRVQETQYF. CDR3 DNA: TGCAGTGCGCTCAGGGTCAGAGTACAAGAGACCCAGTACTTC.

This clonotype was seen many times. The chain uses TRBV12-3 or TRBV12-4 and TRBJ2-2; weak D call: TRBD1 (5 bases). V gave up 5 bases and J gave up 5 bases, with 12 bases separating them. CDR3 length equals 14 residues. The CDR3 here is CASSIRQNTGELFF. CDR3 bases: TGTGCCAGCAGTATCAGACAGAATACCGGGGAGCTGTTTTTT.

In its sample, this clonotype was seen a few times. The chain combines TRBV29-1 with TRBJ2-3; 8 bases fit TRBD2. CDR1 and CDR2 (germline): SQVTM, ANQGSEA. The trim removed 6 bases at V and 3 bases at J, leaving 5 bases unmatched. The CDR3 is 13 residues long. The CDR3 is CSVPGLGTDTQYF. The CDR3, as DNA: TGCAGCGTACCGGGACTAGGGACAGATACGCAGTATTTT.

At least ten counts were recorded for this clonotype. The gene calls are TRBV6-5 and TRBJ1-2, with 11 bases identical to TRBD1. The CDR3 spans 17 residues. V gave up 3 bases and J gave up 3 bases; unmatched junction bases: 9. Germline V gene data show CDR1 as MNHEY and CDR2 as SVGAGI. In DNA, the CDR3 is TGTGCCAGCAGTTATGGGACAGGGGGACCAATGGACTATGGCTACACCTTC. The encoded protein is CASSYGTGGPMDYGYTF.

This clonotype occurred many times. The chain has TRBV24-1 and TRBJ1-5; no clear D. V lost 4 bases to trimming and J lost 4 bases, with 7 bases between them. The CDR3 loop spans 13 amino acids. Per germline, CDR1 KGHDR and CDR2 SFDVKD. CDR3 in DNA: TGTGCCACCAGTGAGTTATCTAATCAGCCCCAGCATTTT. This encodes CATSELSNQPQHF.

In its sample, this clonotype was seen a few times. The gene calls are TRBV5-1 and TRBJ2-1, with TRBD2 matching over 11 bases. The CDR3 loop spans 19 amino acids. Germline V gene sequence: CDR1 SGHRS, CDR2 YFSETQ. V lost 4 bases and J lost 9; bases outside the gene matches: 21. CDR3 sequence reads: CASSQPPKTSGVDGTEQFF. CDR3 nucleotides: TGCGCCAGCAGCCAACCCCCGAAGACTAGCGGGGTAGATGGGACTGAGCAGTTCTTC.